This T cell receptor beta chain was found in a study of vaccination and CD4 T cells after COVID-19. Background on the study: Overlapping spike peptides of SARS-CoV-2, HCoV-NL63, HCoV-OC43 and HCoV-229E stimulated the cells.

Treatment defined: roughly 10-day PBMC culture with coronavirus spike peptide pools or control peptides (ViraFEST assay). Sequence data for DNA of cultured CD4+ T cells were generated by the Oncomine TCR Beta short-read assay. TCRdb re-analysed the PCR reads in MiXCR, keeping a single row per CDR3 protein. In the table there are roughly 4,200 distinct CDR3 sequences, about 63% of which are singletons. The study, taken as a whole, reports: SARS-CoV-2-reactive clonotypes showed a nonsignificant median rise from about 20 to 38.

Remarks on this clonotype: Its antigen is unknown.

V was shortened by 2 bases and J by 8 bases, with 9 bases between the two germline ends. The CDR3 runs 12 residues. Per the germline V gene, CDR1 is MRHNA and CDR2 is SNTAGT. Sequencing was performed on CD4+ T cells from blood, cultured in vitro. This chain uses TRBV6-4 with TRBJ1-2; D gene uncertain. This receptor was taken from a human donor who had recovered from COVID-19. The CDR3 protein is CASSDVGGGYTF. The CDR3 DNA sequence: TGTGCCAGCAGTGACGTGGGAGGCGGCTACACCTTC.